A single T cell receptor (beta chain) is shown here with its context. This record belongs to a study of blood T cell repertoires in COVID-19. In the study overall: The cDNA or gDNA used as material had been derived from T cells, B-cell-depleted T cells, or PBMCs.

Libraries were prepared by immunoSEQ multiplex PCR; TCRdb keeps only in-frame clonotypes and omits some of them. Of over 100,000 clones in the sample, just over 85% were seen once. Germline CDR1 LGHDT, CDR2 YNNKEL (reference sequence). V was pared by 4 bases and J by 9 bases, with 4 bases of the junction left unmatched. CDR3 length: 13 residues. Sequenced input: peripheral blood. The rearrangement links TRBV3-1 (or the pseudogene TRBV3-2) to TRBJ2-1, with 9 nucleotides matching TRBD2. The receptor's source is a man in his forties with acute or convalescent COVID-19. The CDR3 bases are TGTGCCAGCAGCCCCCTGCGGGAGGGTGAGCAGTTCTTC. This codes for CASSPLREGEQFF.